These T cell receptor beta chains were read from a single sample in a study of control samples from healthy donors and cancer patients. Method: immunoSEQ multiplex PCR; TCRdb's copy keeps in-frame clones and lacks some. The sample shows roughly 200,000 clones, roughly 94% of them seen only once. The sample consisted of blood. The receptors shown here come from a man aged 50 or older in good health. Each CDR3 is given with its conserved first and last residue. Each record gives: J gene, D gene, clone size, V gene, CDR3 DNA, CDR3 protein. A D gene is named only where the DNA matches it firmly. The size field is filled for only some rows; it gives once, few, many or a size class.

J: TRBJ1-2
D: TRBD1
size: NA
V: TRBV25-1
DNA: TGTGCCAGCAGTATCTGGACAGGGCGTTTGTATGGCTACACCTTC
CDR3: CASSIWTGRLYGYTF

J: TRBJ2-7
D: NA
size: NA
V: TRBV19
DNA: TGTGCCAGTAGTATTGACCAGCCGGCAAGGGCCTACGAGCAGTACTTC
CDR3: CASSIDQPARAYEQYF

J: TRBJ2-7
D: NA
size: NA
V: TRBV27
DNA: TGTGCCAGCAGTTTTTCCCAGGGGGGGTACGAGCAGTACTTC
CDR3: CASSFSQGGYEQYF

J: TRBJ1-1
D: NA
size: NA
V: TRBV5-1
DNA: TGCGCCAGCAACCAACAGGGTGGGACTGAAGCTTTCTTT
CDR3: CASNQQGGTEAFF

J: TRBJ1-3
D: NA
size: NA
V: TRBV30
DNA: TGTGCCTGGAGTGTAGGGGGGACTGGAAACACCATATATTTT
CDR3: CAWSVGGTGNTIYF

J: TRBJ2-3
D: NA
size: NA
V: TRBV18
DNA: TGTGCCAGCTCACCCCCTACGGAGGGCACGACAGATACGCAGTATTTT
CDR3: CASSPPTEGTTDTQYF

J: TRBJ1-6
D: NA
size: NA
V: TRBV4-1
DNA: TGCGCCAGCAGCCGGAAGGTAACAGGAGAGGGGAATTCACCCCTCCACTTT
CDR3: CASSRKVTGEGNSPLHF

J: TRBJ2-3
D: NA
size: NA
V: TRBV19
DNA: TGTGCCAGTAGTATAGCGTCGACAGTTACAGATACGCAGTATTTT
CDR3: CASSIASTVTDTQYF

J: TRBJ1-5
D: NA
size: NA
V: TRBV11-2
DNA: TGTGCCAGCAGCCCCGGGGGGGCAGGTCAGCCCCAGCATTTT
CDR3: CASSPGGAGQPQHF

J: TRBJ1-2
D: NA
size: NA
V: TRBV28
DNA: TGTGCCAGCATTAAGGACTATGGCTACACCTTC
CDR3: CASIKDYGYTF

J: TRBJ2-7
D: TRBD2
size: NA
V: TRBV5-1
DNA: TGCGCCAGCAGTCCTACCGGGACTAGCGGGGGAAAGCAGTACTTC
CDR3: CASSPTGTSGGKQYF

J: TRBJ2-3
D: TRBD2
size: NA
V: TRBV7-3
DNA: TGTGCCAGCAGCTTTACTAGCGGGGGGGATACGCAGTATTTT
CDR3: CASSFTSGGDTQYF

J: TRBJ1-6
D: NA
size: NA
V: TRBV14
DNA: TGTGCCAGCAGCCAAGAGTGGCATTCACCCCTCCACTTT
CDR3: CASSQEWHSPLHF

J: TRBJ2-3
D: TRBD2
size: NA
V: TRBV11-3
DNA: TGTGCCAGCAGCCTGGGGGGGTCTAGCACAGATACGCAGTATTTT
CDR3: CASSLGGSSTDTQYF

J: TRBJ1-1
D: TRBD1
size: NA
V: TRBV4-2
DNA: TGTGCCAGCAGCCAAGACGAAGACAGGGGTGGCACTGAAGCTTTCTTT
CDR3: CASSQDEDRGGTEAFF

J: TRBJ2-5
D: TRBD2
size: NA
V: TRBV25-1
DNA: TGTGCCAGCAGTGAGGTCGGGGGGGCTAGGGAGACCCAGTACTTC
CDR3: CASSEVGGARETQYF

J: TRBJ2-1
D: TRBD2
size: NA
V: TRBV5-1
DNA: TGCGCCAGCAGCCACGGACTAGCGGGGGGCCTCTACAATGAGCAGTTCTTC
CDR3: CASSHGLAGGLYNEQFF

J: TRBJ2-1
D: NA
size: once
V: TRBV11-3
DNA: TGTGCCAGCAGCTTAGGACAGCGGTCCTACAATGAGCAGTTCTTC
CDR3: CASSLGQRSYNEQFF

J: TRBJ2-1
D: NA
size: NA
V: TRBV3-1/TRBV3-2
DNA: TGTGCCAGCAGCCCTAGCAGCCTCGCAGGGAATGAGCAGTTCTTC
CDR3: CASSPSSLAGNEQFF

J: TRBJ1-1
D: TRBD1
size: NA
V: TRBV19
DNA: TGTGCCAGTCACCGACAGGGGAAGTGGACTGAAGCTTTCTTT
CDR3: CASHRQGKWTEAFF

J: TRBJ2-2
D: TRBD1
size: NA
V: TRBV6-5
DNA: TGTGCCAGCAGTCGGACAGGGGGTCTCGGGGAGCTGTTTTTT
CDR3: CASSRTGGLGELFF

J: TRBJ2-6
D: NA
size: NA
V: TRBV2
DNA: TGTGCCAGCAGTCCCCCTCCTTCCGGGGCCAACGTCCTGACTTTC
CDR3: CASSPPPSGANVLTF

J: TRBJ2-3
D: NA
size: NA
V: TRBV7-8
DNA: TGTGCCAGCAGCTTAGAGGTTTGGGGTACGCAGTATTTT
CDR3: CASSLEVWGTQYF

J: TRBJ2-3
D: TRBD2
size: NA
V: TRBV5-1
DNA: TGCGCCAGCAGCTTGACGGTAACTAGCGGGGGGACAGATACGCAGTATTTT
CDR3: CASSLTVTSGGTDTQYF

J: TRBJ2-5
D: NA
size: NA
V: TRBV19
DNA: TGTGCCAGTAGTATCCCCCTTTCGGGGACCCAGTACTTC
CDR3: CASSIPLSGTQYF

J: TRBJ1-1
D: NA
size: NA
V: TRBV18
DNA: TGTGCCAGCTCACAGGGCACTGAAGCTTTCTTT
CDR3: CASSQGTEAFF

J: TRBJ2-1
D: NA
size: NA
V: TRBV6-7
DNA: TGTGCCAGCAGCCCCGACGAAGTCCGTGAGCAGTTCTTC
CDR3: CASSPDEVREQFF

J: TRBJ1-2
D: NA
size: NA
V: TRBV12-5
DNA: TGTGCTAGTGGTTTGGGGAACACAGGGTACTATGGCTACACCTTC
CDR3: CASGLGNTGYYGYTF

J: TRBJ2-3
D: NA
size: NA
V: TRBV29-1
DNA: TGCAGCGGATACGCGCCTAGCACAGATACGCAGTATTTT
CDR3: CSGYAPSTDTQYF

J: TRBJ2-2
D: NA
size: NA
V: TRBV24-1
DNA: TGTGCCACCAGTGCGGCTGAAGAGAACACCGGGGAGCTGTTTTTT
CDR3: CATSAAEENTGELFF

J: TRBJ1-2
D: TRBD1
size: NA
V: TRBV6-5
DNA: TGTGCCAGCACTCAACCCTCCGGGACAGGTGGCTACACCTTC
CDR3: CASTQPSGTGGYTF

J: TRBJ1-5
D: NA
size: NA
V: TRBV2
DNA: TGTGCCAGCATGGGGGACAATCAGCCCCAGCATTTT
CDR3: CASMGDNQPQHF

J: TRBJ2-7
D: NA
size: NA
V: TRBV5-1
DNA: TGCGCCAGCAGCTTGGAGCTGCCCACCTACGAGCAGTACTTC
CDR3: CASSLELPTYEQYF

J: TRBJ1-6
D: NA
size: NA
V: TRBV6-6
DNA: TGTGCCAGCAGCCAATCGTTCTCCCACCACTTT
CDR3: CASSQSFSHHF

J: TRBJ1-1
D: NA
size: NA
V: TRBV19
DNA: TGTGCCAGTAGACAGACCCCGGCGCGGCTCACTGAAGCTTTCTTT
CDR3: CASRQTPARLTEAFF

J: TRBJ1-2
D: NA
size: once
V: TRBV12-5
DNA: TGTGCTAGTGGTTCCATCATCGGGGGGCGCGCCACCTTC
CDR3: CASGSIIGGRATF

J: TRBJ2-1
D: NA
size: NA
V: TRBV19
DNA: TGTGCCACCAGGTTTCGGGGCAATGAGCAGTTCTTC
CDR3: CATRFRGNEQFF

J: TRBJ2-3
D: NA
size: once
V: TRBV14
DNA: TGTGCCAGCAGCTTCTCCGATACGCAGTATTTT
CDR3: CASSFSDTQYF

J: TRBJ2-1
D: TRBD2
size: NA
V: TRBV19
DNA: TGTGCCAGTAATTATCGGTGGACTAGCGGGGGGGATGAGCAGTTCTTC
CDR3: CASNYRWTSGGDEQFF

J: TRBJ1-5
D: NA
size: NA
V: TRBV18
DNA: TGTGCCAGCTCACCCCAGGGACAAGGTCAGCCCCAGCATTTT
CDR3: CASSPQGQGQPQHF

J: TRBJ1-4
D: TRBD1
size: NA
V: TRBV6-5
DNA: TGTGCCAGCAGTTTACAGGGGGGTCACGGTAATGAAAAACTGTTTTTT
CDR3: CASSLQGGHGNEKLFF

J: TRBJ2-6
D: NA
size: NA
V: TRBV15
DNA: TGTGCCACCAGCAGAGAGGCAGGGCGGAAGGCTGGGGCCAACGTCCTGACTTTC
CDR3: CATSREAGRKAGANVLTF

J: TRBJ1-6
D: NA
size: NA
V: TRBV5-1
DNA: TGCGCCAGCAGCCGTTACAGGGACTCCTATAATTCACCCCTCCACTTT
CDR3: CASSRYRDSYNSPLHF

J: TRBJ2-2
D: TRBD1
size: NA
V: TRBV29-1
DNA: TGCAGCGTTCGAAAACAGGGGGTGACGAACGGGGAGCTGTTTTTT
CDR3: CSVRKQGVTNGELFF

J: TRBJ2-1
D: NA
size: NA
V: TRBV11-3
DNA: TGTGCCAGCAGCTTAGGAGGCCCCCCCAATGAGCAGTTCTTC
CDR3: CASSLGGPPNEQFF

J: TRBJ1-1
D: NA
size: NA
V: TRBV27
DNA: TGTGCCAGCATGGGGGTTGAAGCTTTCTTT
CDR3: CASMGVEAFF

J: TRBJ1-1
D: NA
size: NA
V: TRBV9
DNA: TGTGCCAGCAGCGTCTCCTTCATGAACACTGAAGCTTTCTTT
CDR3: CASSVSFMNTEAFF

J: TRBJ1-1
D: NA
size: once
V: TRBV28
DNA: TGTGCCAGCAGTTTTTTGGTGAACACTGAAGCTTTCTTT
CDR3: CASSFLVNTEAFF

J: TRBJ1-4
D: NA
size: once
V: TRBV4-1
DNA: TGCGCCAGCAGCCAAGATGGGGGTCGGTTTGGCGAAAAACTGTTTTTT
CDR3: CASSQDGGRFGEKLFF

J: TRBJ2-4
D: TRBD2
size: NA
V: TRBV6-5
DNA: TGTGCCAGCAGTTACTCGGTGGCGGGGGGGCCGGGCATTCAGTACTTC
CDR3: CASSYSVAGGPGIQYF

J: TRBJ2-5
D: TRBD1
size: NA
V: TRBV11-3
DNA: TGTGCCAGTGGACAGGGCATCCAAGAGACCCAGTACTTC
CDR3: CASGQGIQETQYF

J: TRBJ2-5
D: NA
size: NA
V: TRBV12-3/TRBV12-4
DNA: TGTGCCAGCTCTTTGCACGGCGAGACCCAGTACTTC
CDR3: CASSLHGETQYF

J: TRBJ2-3
D: NA
size: NA
V: TRBV24-1
DNA: TGTGCCACCAGTGATTTGCAAGCTCTTACGCAGTATTTT
CDR3: CATSDLQALTQYF